Below, 26 T cell receptor beta chains from the same sample are listed, as sequenced in a study of neurological immune-mediated disorders. TCRdb independently ran MiXCR on the 5' RACE reads; one entry per CDR3 protein. The sample consists of about 62,000 distinct CDR3 sequences, 4% to 6% of them appearing once. Material for sequencing was PBMCs. The receptor set was obtained from a woman in her 50s with multiple sclerosis.

This clonotype was detected many times. This chain connects TRBV7-2 to TRBJ2-3; tentative D call: TRBD1 (7 bases). Per germline, CDR1 SGHTA and CDR2 FQGNSA. The V end was cut by 2 bases, the J end by 3 bases, with 12 bases between. The CDR3 covers 15 residues. DNA for the CDR3: TGTGCCAGCAGCTTAAATGCAGGGGGGACAGATACGCAGTATTTT. Protein sequence: CASSLNAGGTDTQYF.

This clonotype has a count of ten or more. This chain uses TRBV25-1 with TRBJ2-2; 7 positions match TRBD1. In germline, CDR1 is MGHDK, CDR2 SYGVNS. V lost 7 bases to trimming and J lost 4 bases; unmatched junction nucleotides: 12. CDR3 size: 16 residues. The CDR3 nucleotides read TGTGCCAGCACTCACCTTAGCGAGGGGGCCACCGGGGAGCTGTTTTTT. This codes for CASTHLSEGATGELFF.

This clonotype came up many times. CDR3 protein: CAITDGLAGEEQYF. The CDR3 DNA is TGTGCCATCACCGACGGACTAGCGGGGGAGGAGCAGTACTTC. The chain joins TRBV10-3 to TRBJ2-7, with 13 bases matching TRBD2. The junction had 7 bases not matched to a gene; V was cut back by 7 bases and J by 7 bases. The CDR3 extends over 14 amino acids. From germline, CDR1 is ENHRY and CDR2 SYGVKD.

This sequence joins TRBV5-1 and TRBJ2-6, with TRBD2 as a possible D gene (6 bases). The CDR3 sequence is 14 residues long. Between the trimmed V and J ends, which lost 5 bases and 1 base, there was a span of 7 bases. Per germline, CDR1 SGHRS and CDR2 YFSETQ. In DNA, the CDR3 is TGCGCCAGCAGGGAGGGGTCTGGGGCCAACGTCCTGACTTTC. This sequence encodes CASREGSGANVLTF.

This clonotype was seen ten or more times. The V and J genes are TRBV7-2 and TRBJ2-3; D is ambiguous. V was pared by 3 bases and J by 6 bases, with 16 bases between. Per germline, CDR1 SGHTA and CDR2 FQGNSA. This CDR3 contains 15 residues. The CDR3 DNA sequence: TGTGCCAGCAGCTTCCGTCCCATCACTTCTGATACGCAGTATTTT. It yields the protein CASSFRPITSDTQYF.

This clonotype was picked up many times. The chain has TRBV7-2 and TRBJ1-1; possible D gene TRBD1, 6 bases. The germline CDR1 and CDR2 sequences are SGHTA and FQGNSA. The CDR3 extends over 16 amino acids. V dropped 4 bases and J dropped 5 bases, with 20 bases sitting between them. CDR3 in amino acids: CASSSRKGGVGTEAFF. The CDR3 coding sequence is TGTGCCAGCAGCTCACGGAAAGGGGGGGTAGGGACTGAAGCTTTCTTT.

This clonotype was counted ten times or more. The DNA for the CDR3 is TGCAGTGCTAGAACGGGGAAGGGACTCCACCCCTACGAGCAGTACTTC. This translates into CSARTGKGLHPYEQYF. The chain carries TRBV20-1 and TRBJ2-7, with D perhaps matching TRBD2 (6 bases). The CDR3 loop spans 16 amino acids. Germline V gene data show CDR1 as DFQATT and CDR2 as SNEGSKA (reference sequence). Trimming left V 2 bases short and J 2 bases short, with 19 bases between.

This clonotype showed up many times. J is TRBJ1-2 and V is TRBV20-1; D gene uncertain. Germline lookup yields CDR1 DFQATT and CDR2 SNEGSKA (reference sequence). V lost 1 base, J lost 8 bases, and 11 bases lay in between. The CDR3 extends over 12 amino acids. The CDR3 nucleotides read TGCAGTGCTAGAGTGAACAGTAAGGGCTACACCTTC. This codes for CSARVNSKGYTF.

This clonotype is categorized as medium-sized. The chain uses TRBV7-8 and TRBJ2-7, with unresolved D. The V gene's germline CDR1 is SGHVS and CDR2 FQNEAQ. This CDR3 region has 13 residues. Trimming cost V 0 bases and J 1 base, with 4 bases left between them. The DNA for the CDR3 is TGTGCCAGCAGCTTAGCCGAATCCTACGAGCAGTACGTC. As protein: CASSLAESYEQYV.

With regard to this clonotype: This may be a read error: a much more frequent sequence differs by one nucleotide. The chain links TRBV20-1 to TRBJ2-5; tentative D call: TRBD1 (6 bases). The CDR3 runs 13 residues. Germline V gene data show CDR1 as DFQATT and CDR2 as SNEGSKA (reference sequence). V lost 4 bases, J lost 5 bases, and 14 bases lay in between. CDR3 sequence: CSAIRERGETQYF. The CDR3 DNA sequence: TGCAGTGCTATCCGGGAAAGGGGGGAGACCCAGTACTTC.

This clonotype occurred many times. This sequence joins TRBV6-2 or TRBV6-3 and TRBJ2-2; TRBD1 matches at 8 bases. The ends lost 2 bases at V and 4 bases at J; junction bases unmatched: 3. Looked up from germline, CDR1 is MNHEY and CDR2 is SVGEGT. CDR3 size: 15 residues. CDR3 loop: CASSYTTGGTGELFF. The CDR3 nucleotides are TGTGCCAGCAGTTACACCACAGGGGGCACCGGGGAGCTGTTTTTT.

The chain employs TRBV7-2 and TRBJ1-1; D is unresolved. This CDR3 comprises 14 residues. CDR1 and CDR2 (germline): SGHTA, FQGNSA. Trimming removed 4 bases at V and 3 bases at J, with 12 bases between. The DNA for the CDR3 is TGTGCCAGCAGCTCGAGACCGAGGGACACTGAAGCTTTCTTT. Protein: CASSSRPRDTEAFF.

In its sample, this clonotype was seen many times. The chain carries TRBV11-2 and TRBJ2-7, with 7 bases aligning to TRBD1. The CDR3 has 15 amino acids. V was pared by 3 bases and J by 1 base, with 6 bases of the junction left unmatched. Per the germline V gene, CDR1 is SGHAT and CDR2 is FQNNGV. The CDR3 coding sequence is TGTGCCAGCAGCTTCGAGGGGGCCTCGTCCTACGAGCAGTACTTC. Its translation: CASSFEGASSYEQYF.

Notes on this clonotype: The junction differs from germline at one of its ends, possibly a read error. The chain carries TRBV6-5 and TRBJ2-2, with 8 bases identical to TRBD1. The CDR3 runs to 17 residues. The germline gives CDR1 MNHEY, CDR2 SVGAGI. CDR3 loop: CASSYHRQGKNTVELFF. The CDR3 coding sequence is TGTGCCAGCAGTTACCACCGACAGGGGAAGAACACCGTGGAGCTGTTTTTT.

This clonotype has a count of ten or more. In DNA form, the CDR3 reads TGTGCCACCAGTGACCCCAGCGTGGAGACCCAGTACTTC. As protein: CATSDPSVETQYF. The chain uses TRBV24-1 and TRBJ2-5; unclear D gene. The CDR3 length is 13 residues. V shed 4 bases and J shed 5 bases, with 10 bases lying between them. Germline V gene lookup returns CDR1 KGHDR and CDR2 SFDVKD.

In this sample, this clonotype turned up many times. The gene calls are TRBV12-3 or TRBV12-4 and TRBJ2-2; D call uncertain. Trimming removed 2 bases at V and 6 bases at J, with 1 base between. CDR3 length: 11 amino acids. CDR3 sequence (DNA): TGTGCCAGCAGTTTATCCGGGGAGCTGTTTTTT. Protein: CASSLSGELFF.

The sample holds a few counts of this clonotype. The chain combines TRBV10-3 with TRBJ2-2; D tentatively fits TRBD1 or TRBD2 (6 bases each). V lost 3 bases and J 4 bases, leaving 15 bases between the germline ends. CDR3 length: 16 amino acids. The germline V gene encodes CDR1 ENHRY and CDR2 SYGVKD. CDR3 region: CAISDPGGRVTGELFF. CDR3 bases: TGTGCCATCAGTGATCCCGGGGGCAGGGTCACCGGGGAGCTGTTTTTT.

V is TRBV3-1 and J is TRBJ2-3; D is possibly TRBD1 (5 bases). V was clipped by 1 base and J by 15 bases, with 11 bases between them. This CDR3 region has 11 residues. CDR1 and CDR2 (germline): LGHDT, YNNKEL (reference sequence). The CDR3 DNA follows: TGTGCCAGCAGCCAAGGGACAAATATCTATTTT. This gives the protein CASSQGTNIYF.

This clonotype was seen more than once but under ten times. The gene calls are TRBV4-3 and TRBJ1-4, with D possibly matching TRBD1 (6 bases). In germline, CDR1 is LGHNA, CDR2 YSLEER. Between the trimmed V and J ends, which lost 1 base and 7 bases, there was a span of 13 bases. CDR3 length: 15 amino acids. CDR3 loop: CASSQAWQGIEKLFF. CDR3 sequence (DNA): TGCGCCAGCAGCCAAGCCTGGCAGGGGATTGAAAAACTGTTTTTT.

This clonotype was seen ten or more times. The rearrangement uses TRBV20-1 and TRBJ2-2, with D possibly matching TRBD1 (6 bases). Germline CDR1 is DFQATT and CDR2 is SNEGSKA (reference sequence). The CDR3 contains 14 residues. The germline V and J ends were trimmed by 6 bases and 7 bases, with 18 bases remaining between them. The CDR3 region is CSANFPGVNGELFF. CDR3 nucleotide sequence: TGCAGTGCCAACTTTCCAGGGGTTAACGGGGAGCTGTTTTTT.

This clonotype was seen at least ten times. V and J are TRBV7-9 and TRBJ2-2, with 9 positions matching TRBD1. Germline CDR1 reads SEHNR; CDR2 reads FQNEAQ (reference sequence). Losses at the gene ends were 5 bases for V and 2 bases for J; bases not matched to a gene: 6. This CDR3 spans 16 amino acids. CDR3 region: CASSLLTGGNTGELFF. In nucleotides, the CDR3 is TGTGCCAGCAGCCTGCTCACAGGGGGCAACACCGGGGAGCTGTTTTTT.

This clonotype was seen repeatedly, ten times or more. V gene TRBV6-2 or TRBV6-3 combines with J gene TRBJ2-1; TRBD2 is a possible D gene (6 bases). The CDR3 contains 14 residues. With 4 bases removed from V and 5 bases from J, the gap between germline ends came to 12 bases. The germline CDR1 and CDR2 sequences are MNHEY and SVGEGT. The CDR3 coding sequence is TGTGCCAGCAGTTGGACCGGGACTCACAATGAGCAGTTCTTC. Protein: CASSWTGTHNEQFF.

This clonotype has at least ten counts. This chain joins TRBV7-8 and TRBJ1-6; TRBD1 agrees at 8 bases. The CDR3 runs to 14 residues. CDR1 is SGHVS and CDR2 is FQNEAQ in the germline V gene. The ends lost 5 bases at V and 9 bases at J; junction bases unmatched: 6. CDR3: CASSTGQGGSPLHF. The CDR3 DNA reads TGTGCCAGCAGCACCGGACAGGGCGGTTCACCCCTCCACTTT.

This clonotype was counted at least ten times. The chain is built from TRBV7-8 and TRBJ2-4; 9 nucleotides match TRBD2. V lost 1 base and J lost 0; bases outside the gene matches: 7. The germline CDR1 and CDR2 sequences are SGHVS and FQNEAQ. There are 18 residues in the CDR3. The CDR3 region is CASSLGSGGTIAKNIQYF. CDR3 sequence (DNA): TGTGCCAGCAGCTTAGGGAGCGGGGGGACGATAGCCAAAAACATTCAGTACTTC.

Many counts were recorded for this clonotype. The gene calls are TRBV3-1 and TRBJ1-3; TRBD1 agrees at 10 bases. The CDR3 covers 13 residues. The germline CDR1 and CDR2 sequences are LGHDT and YNNKEL (reference sequence). The junction had 1 base not matched to a gene; V was cut back by 3 bases and J by 8 bases. This CDR3 is CASSHGQGDTIYF. In nucleotides, the CDR3 is TGTGCCAGCAGCCATGGACAGGGGGACACCATATATTTT.

In its sample, this clonotype was seen many times. The rearrangement joins TRBV10-3 to TRBJ2-3; 7 bases match TRBD1. This CDR3 has 13 residues. The ends lost 4 bases at V and 8 bases at J; junction bases unmatched: 6. Germline V gives CDR1 ENHRY, CDR2 SYGVKD. The CDR3 nucleotides are TGTGCCATCAGTGGACCACAGGGGAGTACGCAGTATTTT. As protein: CAISGPQGSTQYF.